This T cell receptor (beta chain) was retrieved from a study of tumor-infiltrating lymphocytes in glioblastoma multiforme. Study-wide results and limits: Detected clone frequencies may not reflect cell counts, being RNA-based. TCR plus mutation findings rest on a single glioblastoma patient.

The CDR3 length is 13 residues. Germline V lookup: CDR1 SQVTM, CDR2 ANQGSEA. TCR beta libraries were built from RNA through three nested multiplex PCR rounds using modified ARM-PCR. These TCRB libraries lack any described unique molecular identifiers. From the multiplex PCR reads, TCRdb called clonotypes with MiXCR, one entry per CDR3 protein. The sample records 15,000 to 20,000 distinct CDR3 sequences, around 72% being singletons. Points on this clonotype: Antigen unknown. One end of the junction fails to match germline, which may point to a read error.

The clonotype comes from a male donor with glioblastoma. The chain employs TRBV29-1 and TRBJ2-2; D perhaps matches TRBD1 (7 bases). The specimen was peripheral blood. CDR3 sequence: CSVIGQDGGELSF. DNA of the CDR3: TGCAGCGTCATAGGACAGGATGGCGGGGAGCTGTCTTTT.